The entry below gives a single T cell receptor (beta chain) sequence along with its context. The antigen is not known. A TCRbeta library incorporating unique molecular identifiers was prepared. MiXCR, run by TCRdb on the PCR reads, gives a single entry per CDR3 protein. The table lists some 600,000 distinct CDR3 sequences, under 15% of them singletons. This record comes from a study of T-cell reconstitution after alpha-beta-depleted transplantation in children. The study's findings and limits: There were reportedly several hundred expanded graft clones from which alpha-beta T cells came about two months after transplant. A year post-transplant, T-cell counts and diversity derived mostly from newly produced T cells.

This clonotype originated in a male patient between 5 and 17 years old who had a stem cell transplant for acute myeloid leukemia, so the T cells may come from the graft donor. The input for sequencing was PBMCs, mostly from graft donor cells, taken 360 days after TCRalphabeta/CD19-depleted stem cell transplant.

The CDR3 sequence: CASSLEGSRASTDTQYF. The CDR3 DNA sequence: TGCGCCAGCAGCTTGGAGGGAAGTAGGGCCAGCACAGATACGCAGTATTTT. The chain recombines TRBV5-1 with TRBJ2-3; D remains unclear. The CDR3 spans 17 residues. Trimming removed 0 bases from V and 0 bases from J, with 14 bases in between. Germline V gene data show CDR1 as SGHRS and CDR2 as YFSETQ.